A few counts support the clone carrying this T cell receptor (beta chain). This sample was included in a study of blood T cell repertoires in COVID-19. The wider study: Sample material is recorded as cDNA or gDNA derived from T cells, B-cell-depleted T cells, or PBMCs.

Study processing details: Reference gene primer amplification gave nucleated cell count estimates. The data were produced by immunoSEQ multiplex PCR, yet TCRdb's version contains in-frame clones alone and is incomplete. That table supplies the V and J calls and clone size; D and trimming were determined from the DNA. The data hold hundreds of thousands of clones, with 83% observed a single time. The CDR3 consists of 16 residues. V lost 6 bases and J lost 0; bases outside the gene matches: 10. CDR1 SQVTM and CDR2 ANQGSEA come from the germline V gene. The receptor was derived from a woman in her forties with active or convalescent COVID-19. This rearrangement joins TRBV29-1 to TRBJ2-2, with 7 bases that match TRBD2. The sample consisted of peripheral blood. The DNA of the CDR3 is TGCAGCGTGGAGGCAGCGGGACTCGCGAACACCGGGGAGCTGTTTTTT. As protein: CSVEAAGLANTGELFF.